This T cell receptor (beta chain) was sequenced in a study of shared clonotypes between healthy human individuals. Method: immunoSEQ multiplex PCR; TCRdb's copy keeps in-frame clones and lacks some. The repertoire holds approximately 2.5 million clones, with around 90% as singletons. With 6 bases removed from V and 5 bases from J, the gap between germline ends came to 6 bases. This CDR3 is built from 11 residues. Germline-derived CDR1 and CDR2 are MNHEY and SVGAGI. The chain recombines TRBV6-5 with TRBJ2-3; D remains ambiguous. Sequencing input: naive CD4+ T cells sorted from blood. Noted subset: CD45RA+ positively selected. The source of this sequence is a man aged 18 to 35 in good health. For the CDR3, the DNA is TGTGCCAGCAGAACTAAAGATACGCAGTATTTT. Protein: CASRTKDTQYF.